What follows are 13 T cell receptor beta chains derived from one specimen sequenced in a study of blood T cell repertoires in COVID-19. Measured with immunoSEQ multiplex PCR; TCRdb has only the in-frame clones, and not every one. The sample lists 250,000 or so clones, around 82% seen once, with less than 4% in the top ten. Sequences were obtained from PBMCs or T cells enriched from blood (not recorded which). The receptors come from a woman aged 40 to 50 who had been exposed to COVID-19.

The CDR3 DNA sequence: TGTGCCAGTAGCTCCGGGACTAGCGGGTACGAGCAGTACTTC. Translating it yields CASSSGTSGYEQYF. The rearrangement links TRBV19 to TRBJ2-7; 12 bases fit TRBD2. Trimming took 6 bases from V and 4 from J; bases not matched to a gene: 4. The CDR3 covers 14 residues. Germline values: CDR1 LNHDA, CDR2 SQIVND (reference sequence).

The CDR3, as DNA: TGTGCCAGCAGCGTTGAGCAAGAGACCCAGTACTTC. Translated, it gives CASSVEQETQYF. The J gene is TRBJ2-5, the V gene TRBV9; D ambiguous. Germline-derived CDR1 and CDR2 are SGDLS and YYNGEE. Deletions cut 2 bases from V and 2 bases from J, with 4 bases between. The CDR3 sequence is 12 residues long.

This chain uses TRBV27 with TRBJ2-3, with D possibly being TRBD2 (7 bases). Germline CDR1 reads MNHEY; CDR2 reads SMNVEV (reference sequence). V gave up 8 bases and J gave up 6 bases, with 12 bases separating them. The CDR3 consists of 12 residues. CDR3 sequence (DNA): TGTGCCAGCGGGAGGGGGTTGGATACGCAGTATTTT. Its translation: CASGRGLDTQYF.

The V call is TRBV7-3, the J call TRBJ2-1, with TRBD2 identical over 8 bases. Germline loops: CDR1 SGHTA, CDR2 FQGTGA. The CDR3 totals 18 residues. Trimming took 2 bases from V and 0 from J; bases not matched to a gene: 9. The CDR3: CASSLSSGGLSSYNEQFF. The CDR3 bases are TGTGCCAGCAGCTTATCGAGCGGGGGCTTGAGCTCCTACAATGAGCAGTTCTTC.

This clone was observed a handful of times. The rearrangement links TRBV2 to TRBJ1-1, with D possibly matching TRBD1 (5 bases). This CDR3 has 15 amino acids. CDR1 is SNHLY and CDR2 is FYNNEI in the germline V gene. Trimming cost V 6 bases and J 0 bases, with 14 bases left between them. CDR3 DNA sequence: TGTGCCAGCAGAGTTATTGGGGCCATGAACACTGAAGCTTTCTTT. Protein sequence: CASRVIGAMNTEAFF.

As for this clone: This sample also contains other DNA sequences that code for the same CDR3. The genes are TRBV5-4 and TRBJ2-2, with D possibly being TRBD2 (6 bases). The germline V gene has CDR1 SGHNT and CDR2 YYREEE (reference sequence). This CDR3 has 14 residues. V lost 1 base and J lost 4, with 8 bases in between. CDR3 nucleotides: TGTGCCAGCAGCTTGACCGGGGGCACCGGGGAGCTGTTTTTT. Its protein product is CASSLTGGTGELFF.

CDR3 protein: CSVDSAGVNTGELFF. The CDR3, as DNA: TGCAGCGTTGATTCAGCGGGGGTGAACACCGGGGAGCTGTTTTTT. This chain links TRBV29-1 with TRBJ2-2; 8 bases map to TRBD2. The V gene end was trimmed by 3 bases and the J gene end by 1 base; junction bases not matched to a gene: 4. Germline V gene data show CDR1 as SQVTM and CDR2 as ANQGSEA. The CDR3 loop spans 15 amino acids.

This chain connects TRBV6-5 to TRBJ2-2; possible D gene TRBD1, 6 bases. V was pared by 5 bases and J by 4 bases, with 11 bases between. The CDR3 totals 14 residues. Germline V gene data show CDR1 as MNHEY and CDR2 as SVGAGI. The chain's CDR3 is CASSQGSTTGELFF. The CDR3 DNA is TGTGCCAGCAGTCAGGGGTCGACCACCGGGGAGCTGTTTTTT.

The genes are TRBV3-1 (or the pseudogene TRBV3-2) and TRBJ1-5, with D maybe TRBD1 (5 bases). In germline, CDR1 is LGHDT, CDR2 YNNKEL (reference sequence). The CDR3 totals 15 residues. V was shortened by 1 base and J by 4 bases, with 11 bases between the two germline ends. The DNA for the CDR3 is TGTGCCAGCAGCCAAGGCGGAGGGACTAATCAGCCCCAGCATTTT. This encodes CASSQGGGTNQPQHF.

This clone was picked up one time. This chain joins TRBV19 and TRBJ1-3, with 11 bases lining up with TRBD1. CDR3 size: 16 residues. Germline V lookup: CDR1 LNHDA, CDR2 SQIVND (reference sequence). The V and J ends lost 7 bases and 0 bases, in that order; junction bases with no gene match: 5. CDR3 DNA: TGTGCCAGTACCGGGACAGGGGGATCCTCTGGAAACACCATATATTTT. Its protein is CASTGTGGSSGNTIYF. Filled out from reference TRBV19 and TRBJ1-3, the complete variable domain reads DGGITQSPKYLFRKEGQNVTLSCEQNLNHDAMYWYRQDPGQGLRLIYYSQIVNDFQKGDIAEGYSVSREKKESFPLTVTSAQKNPTAFYLCASTGTGGSSGNTIYFGEGSWLTVV.

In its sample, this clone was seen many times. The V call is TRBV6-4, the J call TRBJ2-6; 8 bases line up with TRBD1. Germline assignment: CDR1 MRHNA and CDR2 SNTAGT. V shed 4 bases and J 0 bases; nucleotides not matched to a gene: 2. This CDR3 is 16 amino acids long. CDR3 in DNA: TGTGCCAGCAGTGCCACAGGGGGCTCTGGGGCCAACGTCCTGACTTTC. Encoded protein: CASSATGGSGANVLTF.

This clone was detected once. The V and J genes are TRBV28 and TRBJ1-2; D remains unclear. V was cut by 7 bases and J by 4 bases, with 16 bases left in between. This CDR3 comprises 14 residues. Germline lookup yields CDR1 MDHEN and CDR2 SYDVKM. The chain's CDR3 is CASTLSPGGYGYTF. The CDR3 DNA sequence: TGTGCCAGCACCCTTTCCCCAGGTGGCTATGGCTACACCTTC.

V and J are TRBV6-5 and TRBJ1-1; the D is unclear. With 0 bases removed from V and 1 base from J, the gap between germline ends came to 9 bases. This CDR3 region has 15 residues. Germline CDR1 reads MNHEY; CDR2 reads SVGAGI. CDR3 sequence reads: CASSYSGGTNTEAFF. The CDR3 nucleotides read TGTGCCAGCAGTTACTCAGGCGGCACGAACACTGAAGCTTTCTTT.